This TCR beta chain derives from a study of PD-1 blockade in classical Hodgkin lymphoma. Comment on this clone: Its antigen is not identified.

Study-level results: By C4D1 there was a significant rise in CD4+ TCR diversity but not in CD8+ TCR diversity. Patients who began taking nivolumab under 1 year after ASCT were left out. Newly diagnosed patients had baseline TCR diversity that was reportedly lower than that of healthy donors. Complete responders matched newly diagnosed patients in baseline diversity.

After autologous stem cell transplantation all patients relapsed, and prior brentuximab vedotin exposure differed between cohorts. Trimming took off 4 bases at V and 4 bases at J, with 11 bases between the two ends. There are 13 residues in the CDR3. Germline V gene lookup returns CDR1 GTSNPN and CDR2 SVGIG (reference sequence). The protocol was immunoSEQ multiplex PCR, while the TCRdb copy is restricted to in-frame clones and leaves out a portion. This table has 20,000 to 30,000 clones, almost 70% appearing once. The sequences come from peripheral blood mononuclear cells (PBMCs), collected at baseline. The sequence was collected from a human donor with classical Hodgkin lymphoma. The rearrangement links TRBV30 to TRBJ1-5, with a possible D match to TRBD1 (6 bases). The CDR3 region is CAWTGTPNQPQHF. The CDR3 nucleotides read TGTGCCTGGACCGGGACACCAAATCAGCCCCAGCATTTT.